The T cell receptor beta chain described here comes from a study of blood T cells in healthy people across ages. Germline V gene lookup returns CDR1 MDHEN and CDR2 SYDVKM. Trimming stripped 3 bases from V and 8 bases from J, with 16 bases between. The CDR3 loop spans 14 amino acids. Each donor was a healthy Caucasian individual from Russia, aged about 6 to 90. For the second PCR, which ran for roughly 7 to 11 cycles, a sample-barcoded 5' primer and a J-beta primer mix were used. TCRdb reanalysed the 5' RACE reads using MiXCR and keeps one entry per CDR3 protein. The sample has over 600,000 distinct CDR3 sequences, more than 55% seen once.

The source of this sequence is a man aged 40-55 years in good health. The genes are TRBV28 and TRBJ1-2; D is uncertain. The specimen was blood. CDR3 coding DNA: TGTGCCAGCAGTTTGCTGGGCGGTGGGTACGGCTACACCTTC. Protein: CASSLLGGGYGYTF.